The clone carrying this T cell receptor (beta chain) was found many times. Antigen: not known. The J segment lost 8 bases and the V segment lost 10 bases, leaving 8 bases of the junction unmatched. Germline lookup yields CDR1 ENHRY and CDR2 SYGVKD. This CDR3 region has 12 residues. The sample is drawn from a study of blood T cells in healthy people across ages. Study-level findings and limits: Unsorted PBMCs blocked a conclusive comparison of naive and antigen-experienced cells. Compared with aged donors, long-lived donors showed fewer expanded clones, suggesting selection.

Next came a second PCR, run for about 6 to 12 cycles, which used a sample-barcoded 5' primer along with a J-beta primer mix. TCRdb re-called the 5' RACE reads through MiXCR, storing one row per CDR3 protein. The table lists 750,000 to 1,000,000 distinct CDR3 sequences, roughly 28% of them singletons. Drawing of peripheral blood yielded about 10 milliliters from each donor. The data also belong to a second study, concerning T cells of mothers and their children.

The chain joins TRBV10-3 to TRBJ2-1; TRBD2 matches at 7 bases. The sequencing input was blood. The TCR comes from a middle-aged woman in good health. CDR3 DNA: TGTGCCAGCAGGACTAGTGTAGATGAGCAGTTCTTC. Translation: CASRTSVDEQFF.